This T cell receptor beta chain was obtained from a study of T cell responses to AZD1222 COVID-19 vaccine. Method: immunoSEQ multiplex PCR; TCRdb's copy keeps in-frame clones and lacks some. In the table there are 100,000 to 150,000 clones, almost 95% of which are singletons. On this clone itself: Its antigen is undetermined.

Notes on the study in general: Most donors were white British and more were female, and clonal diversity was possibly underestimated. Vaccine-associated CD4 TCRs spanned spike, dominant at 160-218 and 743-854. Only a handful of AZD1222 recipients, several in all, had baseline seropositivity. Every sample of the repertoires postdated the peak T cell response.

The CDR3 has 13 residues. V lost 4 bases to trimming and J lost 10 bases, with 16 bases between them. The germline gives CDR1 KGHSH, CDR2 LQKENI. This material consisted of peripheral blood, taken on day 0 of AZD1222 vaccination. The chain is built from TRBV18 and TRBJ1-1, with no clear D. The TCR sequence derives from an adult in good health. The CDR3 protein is CASSLQDPATAFF. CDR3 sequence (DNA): TGTGCCAGCTCACTACAAGACCCCGCCACAGCTTTCTTT. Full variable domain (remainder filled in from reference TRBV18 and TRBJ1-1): NAGVMQNPRHLVRRRGQEARLRCSPMKGHSHVYWYRQLPEEGLKFMVYLQKENIIDESGMPKERFSAEFPKEGPSILRIQQVVRGDSAAYFCASSLQDPATAFFGQGTRLTVV.